This is a list of T cell receptor beta chains from one sample in a study of cytomegalovirus exposure and HLA in healthy donors. Clones were read by immunoSEQ multiplex PCR, and TCRdb kept only the in-frame ones, dropping some. The table includes approximately 61,000 clones, about four fifths detected once. The specimen sequenced was PBMCs. The receptors originated from a man younger than 35 in good health and CMV-seropositive. The CDR3 runs from the conserved cysteine through the conserved F or W. The D gene is left open where the match is weak. Expanded clones are given a class, and other clones once, few, many or no size at all.

j_call: TRBJ1-2; clone_size: NA; d_call: NA; v_call: TRBV13; cdr3_aa: CASSLGQSNYGYTF; cdr3_nt: TGTGCCAGCAGCTTAGGACAGTCTAACTATGGCTACACCTTC
j_call: TRBJ2-5; clone_size: once; d_call: NA; v_call: TRBV7-6; cdr3_aa: CASSAHGEQETQYF; cdr3_nt: TGTGCCAGCAGTGCCCACGGGGAACAAGAGACCCAGTACTTC
j_call: TRBJ2-6; clone_size: NA; d_call: NA; v_call: TRBV6-4; cdr3_aa: CASSETGTAGANVLTF; cdr3_nt: TGTGCCAGCAGTGAGACGGGAACCGCTGGGGCCAACGTCCTGACTTTC
j_call: TRBJ2-3; clone_size: few; d_call: NA; v_call: TRBV5-1; cdr3_aa: CASSLAPGTDTQYF; cdr3_nt: TGCGCCAGCAGCTTGGCCCCAGGCACAGATACGCAGTATTTT
j_call: TRBJ1-1; clone_size: NA; d_call: TRBD1; v_call: TRBV10-3; cdr3_aa: CAISRSGTAMNTEAFF; cdr3_nt: TGTGCCATCAGTCGATCCGGGACAGCCATGAACACTGAAGCTTTCTTT
j_call: TRBJ1-1; clone_size: NA; d_call: NA; v_call: TRBV19; cdr3_aa: CASSFPGGGEAFF; cdr3_nt: TGTGCCAGTAGCTTTCCGGGGGGCGGTGAAGCTTTCTTT
j_call: TRBJ2-7; clone_size: NA; d_call: TRBD2; v_call: TRBV6-5; cdr3_aa: CASSYAWTSADEQYF; cdr3_nt: TGTGCCAGCAGTTACGCCTGGACTAGCGCAGACGAGCAGTACTTC
j_call: TRBJ1-2; clone_size: NA; d_call: NA; v_call: TRBV29-1; cdr3_aa: CSVETPRLRGYTF; cdr3_nt: TGCAGCGTTGAAACCCCGAGACTTAGAGGCTACACCTTC
j_call: TRBJ2-3; clone_size: NA; d_call: NA; v_call: TRBV7-8; cdr3_aa: CASSSGSRDTQYF; cdr3_nt: TGTGCCAGCAGCTCCGGGTCTCGGGATACGCAGTATTTT
j_call: TRBJ2-7; clone_size: NA; d_call: TRBD2; v_call: TRBV30; cdr3_aa: CAWGPGLAEGDYEQYF; cdr3_nt: TGTGCCTGGGGGCCGGGACTAGCGGAGGGAGATTACGAGCAGTACTTC
j_call: TRBJ1-3; clone_size: NA; d_call: NA; v_call: TRBV12-1; cdr3_aa: CASSFAGGDSGNTIYF; cdr3_nt: TGTGCCAGCAGCTTTGCAGGCGGAGACTCTGGAAACACCATATATTTT
j_call: TRBJ1-3; clone_size: NA; d_call: NA; v_call: TRBV5-4; cdr3_aa: CASSLTGSGNTIYF; cdr3_nt: TGTGCCAGCAGCTTAACTGGCTCTGGAAACACCATATATTTT
j_call: TRBJ1-6; clone_size: NA; d_call: TRBD1; v_call: TRBV18; cdr3_aa: CASSPRQGVDSPLHF; cdr3_nt: TGTGCCAGCTCACCACGCCAGGGGGTGGATTCACCCCTCCACTTT
j_call: TRBJ2-1; clone_size: NA; d_call: NA; v_call: TRBV30; cdr3_aa: CAWSVGVGEQFF; cdr3_nt: TGTGCCTGGAGTGTAGGGGTTGGAGAGCAGTTCTTC
j_call: TRBJ1-4; clone_size: NA; d_call: TRBD1; v_call: TRBV10-1; cdr3_aa: CASSGSGGEKLFF; cdr3_nt: TGCGCCAGCAGTGGGTCAGGGGGCGAAAAACTGTTTTTT
j_call: TRBJ1-1; clone_size: NA; d_call: TRBD1; v_call: TRBV19; cdr3_aa: CASSPRQGFEAFF; cdr3_nt: TGTGCCAGTAGTCCCCGACAGGGGTTCGAGGCTTTCTTT
j_call: TRBJ1-2; clone_size: NA; d_call: TRBD1; v_call: TRBV2; cdr3_aa: CASSARTGGGYTF; cdr3_nt: TGTGCCAGCAGTGCGAGGACAGGGGGCGGCTACACCTTC
j_call: TRBJ2-3; clone_size: NA; d_call: TRBD2; v_call: TRBV6-4; cdr3_aa: CASSEQTSSTDTQYF; cdr3_nt: TGTGCCAGCAGTGAGCAGACTAGCAGCACAGATACGCAGTATTTT
j_call: TRBJ1-1; clone_size: NA; d_call: NA; v_call: TRBV4-1; cdr3_aa: CASSQRGGTEAFF; cdr3_nt: TGCGCCAGCAGCCAAAGGGGGGGCACTGAAGCTTTCTTT
j_call: TRBJ1-2; clone_size: NA; d_call: NA; v_call: TRBV2; cdr3_aa: CASSDGGGYTF; cdr3_nt: TGTGCCAGCAGTGACGGCGGGGGCTACACCTTC
j_call: TRBJ2-7; clone_size: NA; d_call: NA; v_call: TRBV5-4; cdr3_aa: CASSGGTANEQYF; cdr3_nt: TGTGCCAGCAGCGGAGGGACAGCCAACGAGCAGTACTTC
j_call: TRBJ2-3; clone_size: NA; d_call: NA; v_call: TRBV6-1; cdr3_aa: CASTKGEGADTQYF; cdr3_nt: TGTGCCAGCACCAAGGGGGAGGGGGCAGATACGCAGTATTTT
j_call: TRBJ1-5; clone_size: NA; d_call: NA; v_call: TRBV9; cdr3_aa: CASSAGQSSSPQHF; cdr3_nt: TGTGCCAGCAGCGCAGGACAGTCCTCCTCGCCCCAGCATTTT
j_call: TRBJ1-1; clone_size: NA; d_call: NA; v_call: TRBV10-3; cdr3_aa: CAISEREGMNTEAFF; cdr3_nt: TGTGCCATCAGTGAACGGGAGGGCATGAACACTGAAGCTTTCTTT
j_call: TRBJ2-7; clone_size: NA; d_call: NA; v_call: TRBV30; cdr3_aa: CAWSVGGEQYF; cdr3_nt: TGTGCCTGGAGTGTAGGAGGCGAGCAGTACTTC
j_call: TRBJ1-5; clone_size: NA; d_call: NA; v_call: TRBV6-5; cdr3_aa: CASSRLPQGQPQHF; cdr3_nt: TGTGCCAGCAGCAGACTCCCTCAGGGGCAGCCCCAGCATTTT
j_call: TRBJ2-6; clone_size: NA; d_call: TRBD1; v_call: TRBV5-4; cdr3_aa: CASSLQGAGANVLTF; cdr3_nt: TGTGCCAGCAGCCTCCAGGGGGCTGGGGCCAACGTCCTGACTTTC
j_call: TRBJ1-2; clone_size: once; d_call: TRBD1; v_call: TRBV2; cdr3_aa: CASSEQGDIYGYTF; cdr3_nt: TGTGCCAGCAGTGAACAGGGGGATATCTATGGCTACACCTTC
j_call: TRBJ2-3; clone_size: NA; d_call: TRBD2; v_call: TRBV7-9; cdr3_aa: CASGPGLAETDTQYF; cdr3_nt: TGTGCCAGTGGTCCGGGACTAGCAGAGACAGATACGCAGTATTTT
j_call: TRBJ1-4; clone_size: NA; d_call: TRBD1; v_call: TRBV30; cdr3_aa: CAWSRGGEEKLFF; cdr3_nt: TGTGCCTGGAGTCGAGGGGGCGAGGAAAAACTGTTTTTT
j_call: TRBJ2-3; clone_size: once; d_call: NA; v_call: TRBV5-8; cdr3_aa: CASSLARDTQYF; cdr3_nt: TGTGCCAGCAGCTTGGCTAGGGATACGCAGTATTTT
j_call: TRBJ2-7; clone_size: few; d_call: NA; v_call: TRBV30; cdr3_aa: CAWSVAYEQYF; cdr3_nt: TGTGCCTGGAGTGTAGCTTACGAGCAGTACTTC
j_call: TRBJ2-5; clone_size: once; d_call: NA; v_call: TRBV6-5; cdr3_aa: CASSYSLTGGQETQYF; cdr3_nt: TGTGCCAGCAGTTACAGTCTAACCGGGGGCCAAGAGACCCAGTACTTC
j_call: TRBJ2-7; clone_size: NA; d_call: TRBD1; v_call: TRBV10-3; cdr3_aa: CATGNPGTAYEQYF; cdr3_nt: TGTGCCACCGGGAATCCCGGGACAGCCTACGAGCAGTACTTC
j_call: TRBJ2-5; clone_size: once; d_call: NA; v_call: TRBV28; cdr3_aa: CASSPWEAETQYF; cdr3_nt: TGTGCCAGCAGCCCCTGGGAGGCAGAGACCCAGTACTTC
j_call: TRBJ1-5; clone_size: NA; d_call: TRBD1; v_call: TRBV6-1; cdr3_aa: CASSDDFQGAGRPQHF; cdr3_nt: TGTGCCAGCAGTGACGACTTTCAGGGGGCCGGGCGGCCCCAGCATTTT
j_call: TRBJ1-5; clone_size: NA; d_call: NA; v_call: TRBV6-6; cdr3_aa: CASRSLGKGDQPQHF; cdr3_nt: TGTGCCAGCAGAAGCCTAGGGAAGGGAGATCAGCCCCAGCATTTT
j_call: TRBJ2-1; clone_size: once; d_call: TRBD2; v_call: TRBV6-5; cdr3_aa: CASSSLAGGTYNEQFF; cdr3_nt: TGTGCCAGCAGTTCTCTCGCGGGGGGTACCTACAATGAGCAGTTCTTC
j_call: TRBJ2-7; clone_size: NA; d_call: NA; v_call: TRBV30; cdr3_aa: CAWNPSDSYEQYF; cdr3_nt: TGTGCCTGGAATCCCAGCGACTCCTACGAGCAGTACTTC
j_call: TRBJ1-3; clone_size: NA; d_call: NA; v_call: TRBV7-8; cdr3_aa: CASSLASQGPRTIYF; cdr3_nt: TGTGCCAGCAGCTTAGCGTCCCAGGGCCCGAGGACCATATATTTT